This T cell receptor (beta chain) was recorded in a study of molecular identifiers for immune sequencing clone quantification. Across the whole study: Four of five RNA aliquots from approximately 20,000 or 98,000 naive CD8 T cells were sequenced.

The CDR3 covers 13 residues. CDR1 and CDR2 (germline): DFQATT, SNEGSKA (reference sequence). The V end was cut by 5 bases, the J end by 6 bases, with 17 bases between. This clonotype came up many times. Its antigen is unknown. TCRdb redid the calling of the PCR reads with MiXCR, one entry per CDR3 protein. The profile shows about 97,000 distinct CDR3 sequences, roughly 24% of them singletons. Study-level results: Should identical TCR molecules share a barcode, the sizes of highly expanded clones could be underestimated.

The sequencing input was naive CD8+ T cells from blood, with Jurkat cell RNA spiked in. This sample's subset: FACS-sorted CD8+CD4-CCR7+CD45RA+ naive T cells. This rearrangement joins TRBV20-1 to TRBJ2-7, with a tentative D call TRBD1 (5 bases). The sequence was obtained from a human donor in good health. Some libraries in this study had Jurkat cell RNA spiked in. CDR3 sequence (DNA): TGCAGTGCTCGTTCGGCCACAAGGGGCGAGCAGTACTTC. It yields the protein CSARSATRGEQYF.